The 23 T cell receptor beta chains below come from one sample, sequenced in a study of identical twins. TCRdb called the 5' RACE reads again in MiXCR, with one record for every CDR3 protein. The sample includes about 530,000 distinct CDR3 sequences, around 20% seen only once; the top ten take roughly 0.5%. This sample was shared with a second study, whose subject was yellow fever vaccine responses in identical twins.

Material: CD4+ T cells sorted from blood. These receptors came from a woman under 30 in good health.

This clonotype was picked up many times. The CDR3 DNA sequence: TGCAGCGTTGGTGCGGGCCAGGGAGAGACCCAGTACTTC. It translates to CSVGAGQGETQYF. The chain links TRBV29-1 to TRBJ2-5, with D perhaps matching TRBD1 or TRBD2 (5 bases each). V shed 4 bases and J shed 4 bases, with 13 bases lying between them. The V gene's germline CDR1 is SQVTM and CDR2 ANQGSEA. The CDR3 contains 13 residues.

V gene TRBV5-5 combines with J gene TRBJ2-5; D possibly matches TRBD1 or TRBD2 (6 bases each). V gave up 4 bases and J gave up 4 bases, with 23 bases separating them. Germline CDR1 and CDR2: SGHKS and YYEKEE (reference sequence). CDR3 length equals 17 residues. The CDR3 sequence: CASSPADLTGGRETQYF. The CDR3 region has the DNA TGTGCCAGCAGCCCCGCGGACTTAACTGGGGGGCGAGAGACCCAGTACTTC.

This clonotype has more than one count but fewer than ten. The chain links TRBV20-1 to TRBJ2-3; TRBD2 matches at 7 bases. The CDR3 sequence is 17 residues long. With 0 bases clipped from V and 1 base from J, the junction kept 10 bases outside the gene matches. Germline V gives CDR1 DFQATT, CDR2 SNEGSKA (reference sequence). Written as DNA, the CDR3 is TGCAGTGCTAGAGATATAGTGAGCGGGGACCGCACAGATACGCAGTATTTT. Translation gives CSARDIVSGDRTDTQYF.

This clonotype was picked up a small number of times. V usage is TRBV12-3 or TRBV12-4 and J usage is TRBJ2-1, with 9 bases that match TRBD1. The CDR3 is 15 amino acids. Trimming took 8 bases from V and 0 from J; bases not matched to a gene: 5. The CDR3 DNA follows: TGTGCCAGCCTCAGGGACAGGGCCTCCTACAATGAGCAGTTCTTC. It codes for CASLRDRASYNEQFF.

The gene calls are TRBV10-2 and TRBJ1-2; D possibly corresponds to TRBD1 (5 bases). With 4 bases removed from V and 7 bases from J, the gap between germline ends came to 13 bases. The CDR3 runs 13 residues. Per germline, CDR1 WSHSY and CDR2 SAAADI. CDR3 sequence reads: CASSGGPRSGYTF. CDR3 coding DNA: TGCGCCAGCAGTGGGGGCCCCAGGTCTGGCTACACCTTC.

V and J are TRBV6-5 and TRBJ1-6; 9 bases map to TRBD1. This CDR3 comprises 15 residues. Germline-derived CDR1 and CDR2 are MNHEY and SVGAGI. V was pared by 0 bases and J by 7 bases, with 1 base of the junction left unmatched. CDR3 loop: CASSYSGTGNSPLHF. As DNA, the CDR3 is TGTGCCAGCAGTTACTCGGGGACAGGGAATTCACCCCTCCACTTT.

V usage is TRBV25-1 and J usage is TRBJ2-7; 8 positions match TRBD1. With V trimmed by 4 bases and J by 6 bases, 8 bases remained unmatched. Germline loops: CDR1 MGHDK, CDR2 SYGVNS. This CDR3 is 14 amino acids long. The DNA for the CDR3 is TGTGCCAGCAGTGTTCTGGCAGGGGGCGGCGAGCAGTACTTC. Amino acid sequence: CASSVLAGGGEQYF.

This clonotype was counted between two and nine times. The chain combines TRBV25-1 with TRBJ2-5; 7 bases map to TRBD2. The CDR3 runs 16 residues. The germline CDR1 and CDR2 sequences are MGHDK and SYGVNS. The trim removed 1 base at V and 4 bases at J, leaving 9 bases unmatched. CDR3 region: CASSELDSWGGETQYF. DNA of the CDR3: TGTGCCAGCAGTGAATTGGATAGCTGGGGGGGAGAGACCCAGTACTTC.

A few counts support this clonotype. The chain is built from TRBV7-2 and TRBJ2-3; no clear D. CDR1 is SGHTA, CDR2 FQGNSA, per germline. This CDR3 is 14 amino acids long. Trimming removed 2 bases from V and 2 bases from J, with 8 bases in between. The CDR3 protein is CASSLNWDTDTQYF. CDR3 in DNA: TGTGCCAGCAGCTTAAATTGGGACACAGATACGCAGTATTTT. The entire variable domain, with the rest obtained from reference TRBV7-2 and TRBJ2-3, is as follows: GAGVSQSPSNKVTEKGKDVELRCDPISGHTALYWYRQSLGQGLEFLIYFQGNSAPDKSGLPSDRFSAERTGGSVSTLTIQRTQQEDSAVYLCASSLNWDTDTQYFGPGTRLTVL.

This chain connects TRBV19 to TRBJ2-3; D gene uncertain. Germline V lookup: CDR1 LNHDA, CDR2 SQIVND (reference sequence). V was clipped by 6 bases and J by 7 bases, with 17 bases between them. The CDR3 is 14 amino acids. In nucleotides, the CDR3 is TGTGCCAGTAGCCTCCAAACGAGTCTGAATACGCAGTATTTT. Residues: CASSLQTSLNTQYF.

Many counts were recorded for this clonotype. The rearrangement uses TRBV6-8 and TRBJ1-1; 9 bases align to TRBD1. J was trimmed by 5 bases and V by 6 bases; bases with no gene match: 10. This CDR3 is 15 amino acids long. Germline V gives CDR1 MNHGY, CDR2 SAAAGT. The CDR3: CASSQRTGQGTEAFF. CDR3 DNA: TGTGCCAGCAGCCAACGAACGGGACAGGGAACTGAAGCTTTCTTT.

This chain links TRBV28 with TRBJ2-5, with 7 bases fitting TRBD1. CDR3 length: 13 amino acids. The ends lost 5 bases at V and 5 bases at J; junction bases unmatched: 5. Germline CDR1 reads MDHEN; CDR2 reads SYDVKM. The CDR3, as DNA: TGTGCCAGCAGTCCAGGGGGATATGAGACCCAGTACTTC. Translation: CASSPGGYETQYF. The full variable domain, rest sourced from reference TRBV28 and TRBJ2-5, is DVKVTQSSRYLVKRTGEKVFLECVQDMDHENMFWYRQDPGLGLRLIYFSYDVKMKEKGDIPEGYSVSREKKERFSLILESASTNQTSMYLCASSPGGYETQYFGPGTRLLVL.

The gene calls are TRBV7-2 and TRBJ2-3, with TRBD2 matching 7 bases. Germline values: CDR1 SGHTA, CDR2 FQGNSA. This CDR3 spans 15 amino acids. Trimming removed 0 bases from V and 5 bases from J; junction bases left unmatched: 5. CDR3 region: CASSLAGGRRDTQYF. DNA for the CDR3: TGTGCCAGCAGCTTAGCGGGAGGGAGGCGAGATACGCAGTATTTT.

This clonotype was recorded a few times. This chain links TRBV20-1 with TRBJ2-5, with no clear D. CDR1 and CDR2 (germline): DFQATT, SNEGSKA (reference sequence). CDR3 length: 11 residues. V gave up 5 bases and J gave up 6 bases, with 10 bases separating them. CDR3 sequence reads: CSAGLSKTQYF. CDR3 nucleotides: TGCAGTGCTGGGCTTTCCAAGACCCAGTACTTC.

In its sample, this clonotype was seen a few times. The CDR3 loop reads CASSQVYVLDEQFF. The CDR3 DNA follows: TGCGCCAGCAGCCAAGTTTATGTTTTGGATGAGCAGTTCTTC. The chain combines TRBV4-1 with TRBJ2-1; the D is unclear. The CDR3 is 14 residues long. Trimming took off 1 base at V and 8 bases at J, with 12 bases between the two ends. Germline-derived CDR1 and CDR2 are MGHRA and YSYEKL.

The genes are TRBV24-1 and TRBJ1-2, with D perhaps TRBD1 (5 bases). CDR1 is KGHDR, CDR2 SFDVKD, per germline. There are 14 residues in the CDR3. V lost 4 bases, J lost 2 bases, and 10 bases lay in between. The DNA for the CDR3 is TGTGCCACCAGTGACGGGGGAGGGAACTATGGCTACACCTTC. Protein sequence: CATSDGGGNYGYTF.

The chain employs TRBV12-3 or TRBV12-4 and TRBJ2-7, with D uncertain. The CDR3 runs 13 residues. V was trimmed by 3 bases and J by 3 bases, leaving 9 bases between them. The CDR3 loop is CASSLRPDYEQYV. The CDR3 DNA reads as TGTGCCAGCAGTTTGAGACCGGACTACGAGCAGTACGTC.

The V gene is TRBV20-1, the J gene TRBJ2-3, with 7 positions matching TRBD2. The germline V gene has CDR1 DFQATT and CDR2 SNEGSKA (reference sequence). V was clipped by 0 bases and J by 0 bases; unmatched bases: 6. The CDR3 is 16 residues long. The CDR3 nucleotides are TGCAGTGCTAGAGATCTAGCGGCTTGGAGCACAGATACGCAGTATTTT. This sequence encodes CSARDLAAWSTDTQYF.

The chain has TRBV3-1 and TRBJ2-3; TRBD1 might be the D (6 bases). Germline assignment: CDR1 LGHDT and CDR2 YNNKEL (reference sequence). This CDR3 region has 14 residues. V gave up 4 bases and J gave up 6 bases, with 14 bases separating them. CDR3 DNA sequence: TGTGCCAGCAGCCGGGGGCAGGGGTTGGATACGCAGTATTTT. As protein: CASSRGQGLDTQYF.

The rearrangement joins TRBV20-1 to TRBJ2-3; D is unclear. Trimming took off 0 bases at V and 0 bases at J, with 10 bases between the two ends. CDR1 and CDR2 (germline): DFQATT, SNEGSKA (reference sequence). The CDR3 covers 15 residues. CDR3 in amino acids: CSARDILASTDTQYF. CDR3 in DNA: TGCAGTGCTAGAGATATCCTGGCTAGCACAGATACGCAGTATTTT.

This clonotype was seen only once. One end of the junction is discordant with germline, which a read error may explain. This sequence joins TRBV29-1 and TRBJ2-6; possibly TRBD1 or TRBD2 for D (5 bases each). The CDR3 is made up of 12 amino acids. In germline, CDR1 is SQVTM, CDR2 ANQGSEA. CDR3 protein: CSALRGDNVLTF. The CDR3 DNA sequence: TGCAGCGCCCTGAGAGGGGACAACGTCCTGACTTTC.

The chain combines TRBV6-6 with TRBJ2-5; D is undetermined. V shed 3 bases and J shed 7 bases, with 12 bases lying between them. Per the germline V gene, CDR1 is MNHNY and CDR2 is SVGAGI (reference sequence). The CDR3 is 13 amino acids. The CDR3 loop reads CASSYLKDRTQYF. In DNA form, the CDR3 reads TGTGCCAGCAGTTATCTTAAGGATAGGACCCAGTACTTC.

The chain has TRBV24-1 and TRBJ1-5; D gene uncertain. V was trimmed by 1 base and J by 7 bases, leaving 10 bases between them. This CDR3 has 14 residues. Germline values: CDR1 KGHDR, CDR2 SFDVKD. The CDR3 DNA reads TGTGCCACCAGTGATTTCGGGGAATGGCAGCCCCAGCATTTT. Amino acid sequence: CATSDFGEWQPQHF.